The source of this TCR beta chain is a study of naive and memory T cell subsets. Germline-derived CDR1 and CDR2 are SGHAT and FQNNGV. The length of the CDR3 is 11 residues. V was shortened by 8 bases and J by 4 bases, with 5 bases between the two germline ends. TCR cDNA received a 3' ligated oligonucleotide that carried a UMI. This clonotype was recorded many times. Four PCR rounds used nested alpha and beta constant region primers plus the SP2 primer. For blood and skin samples, reverse transcription used TCR alpha and beta constant primers. TCRdb reanalysed the 5' RACE reads using MiXCR and keeps one entry per CDR3 protein. The sample has 45,000 to 55,000 distinct CDR3 sequences, about 4.5% seen once.

This sequence was found in a female donor in good health. The chain uses TRBV11-2 and TRBJ1-4; the D is unclear. The CDR3 here is CASGHNEKLFF. Here the CDR3 DNA reads TGTGCCAGCGGGCATAATGAAAAACTGTTTTTT. The variable domain in full, with the rest retrieved from reference TRBV11-2 and TRBJ1-4, is EAGVAQSPRYKIIEKRQSVAFWCNPISGHATLYWYQQILGQGPKLLIQFQNNGVVDDSQLPKDRFSAERLKGVDSTLKIQPAKLEDSAVYLCASGHNEKLFFGSGTQLSVL.